One and the same sample provided the 3 T cell receptor beta chains below, sequenced in a study of blood T cell repertoires in COVID-19. Libraries were prepared by immunoSEQ multiplex PCR; TCRdb keeps only in-frame clonotypes and omits some of them. Among about 490,000 clones listed, 80% to 90% were seen once. Sample: peripheral blood. These TCRs come from a human donor in a cohort sampled during active COVID-19.

V gene TRBV27 combines with J gene TRBJ1-2; 9 nucleotides align to TRBD1. This CDR3 spans 15 amino acids. Germline assignment: CDR1 MNHEY and CDR2 SMNVEV (reference sequence). Germline trimming cut 6 bases from V and 0 bases from J; bases unmatched to any gene: 5. In DNA form, the CDR3 reads TGTGCCAGCAGCTGGACAGGGGCTACTAACTATGGCTACACCTTC. It codes for CASSWTGATNYGYTF.

This clone was detected once. V gene TRBV2 combines with J gene TRBJ2-7; TRBD1 agrees at 7 bases. Unmatched junction bases numbered 7, after V lost 5 bases and J lost 3 bases. Germline lookup yields CDR1 SNHLY and CDR2 FYNNEI. The CDR3 totals 14 residues. The DNA of the CDR3 is TGTGCCAGCAGTCGGACAGGTTTAATCTACGAGCAGTACTTC. It encodes CASSRTGLIYEQYF.

The V and J genes are TRBV7-3 and TRBJ2-2, with 7 bases identical to TRBD2. In germline, CDR1 is SGHTA, CDR2 FQGTGA. J lost 4 bases, V lost 8 bases, and 10 bases had no gene match. This CDR3 has 15 amino acids. CDR3 sequence: CASGQRGGSTGELFF. The CDR3 DNA follows: TGTGCCAGCGGACAACGTGGCGGGAGCACCGGGGAGCTGTTTTTT.